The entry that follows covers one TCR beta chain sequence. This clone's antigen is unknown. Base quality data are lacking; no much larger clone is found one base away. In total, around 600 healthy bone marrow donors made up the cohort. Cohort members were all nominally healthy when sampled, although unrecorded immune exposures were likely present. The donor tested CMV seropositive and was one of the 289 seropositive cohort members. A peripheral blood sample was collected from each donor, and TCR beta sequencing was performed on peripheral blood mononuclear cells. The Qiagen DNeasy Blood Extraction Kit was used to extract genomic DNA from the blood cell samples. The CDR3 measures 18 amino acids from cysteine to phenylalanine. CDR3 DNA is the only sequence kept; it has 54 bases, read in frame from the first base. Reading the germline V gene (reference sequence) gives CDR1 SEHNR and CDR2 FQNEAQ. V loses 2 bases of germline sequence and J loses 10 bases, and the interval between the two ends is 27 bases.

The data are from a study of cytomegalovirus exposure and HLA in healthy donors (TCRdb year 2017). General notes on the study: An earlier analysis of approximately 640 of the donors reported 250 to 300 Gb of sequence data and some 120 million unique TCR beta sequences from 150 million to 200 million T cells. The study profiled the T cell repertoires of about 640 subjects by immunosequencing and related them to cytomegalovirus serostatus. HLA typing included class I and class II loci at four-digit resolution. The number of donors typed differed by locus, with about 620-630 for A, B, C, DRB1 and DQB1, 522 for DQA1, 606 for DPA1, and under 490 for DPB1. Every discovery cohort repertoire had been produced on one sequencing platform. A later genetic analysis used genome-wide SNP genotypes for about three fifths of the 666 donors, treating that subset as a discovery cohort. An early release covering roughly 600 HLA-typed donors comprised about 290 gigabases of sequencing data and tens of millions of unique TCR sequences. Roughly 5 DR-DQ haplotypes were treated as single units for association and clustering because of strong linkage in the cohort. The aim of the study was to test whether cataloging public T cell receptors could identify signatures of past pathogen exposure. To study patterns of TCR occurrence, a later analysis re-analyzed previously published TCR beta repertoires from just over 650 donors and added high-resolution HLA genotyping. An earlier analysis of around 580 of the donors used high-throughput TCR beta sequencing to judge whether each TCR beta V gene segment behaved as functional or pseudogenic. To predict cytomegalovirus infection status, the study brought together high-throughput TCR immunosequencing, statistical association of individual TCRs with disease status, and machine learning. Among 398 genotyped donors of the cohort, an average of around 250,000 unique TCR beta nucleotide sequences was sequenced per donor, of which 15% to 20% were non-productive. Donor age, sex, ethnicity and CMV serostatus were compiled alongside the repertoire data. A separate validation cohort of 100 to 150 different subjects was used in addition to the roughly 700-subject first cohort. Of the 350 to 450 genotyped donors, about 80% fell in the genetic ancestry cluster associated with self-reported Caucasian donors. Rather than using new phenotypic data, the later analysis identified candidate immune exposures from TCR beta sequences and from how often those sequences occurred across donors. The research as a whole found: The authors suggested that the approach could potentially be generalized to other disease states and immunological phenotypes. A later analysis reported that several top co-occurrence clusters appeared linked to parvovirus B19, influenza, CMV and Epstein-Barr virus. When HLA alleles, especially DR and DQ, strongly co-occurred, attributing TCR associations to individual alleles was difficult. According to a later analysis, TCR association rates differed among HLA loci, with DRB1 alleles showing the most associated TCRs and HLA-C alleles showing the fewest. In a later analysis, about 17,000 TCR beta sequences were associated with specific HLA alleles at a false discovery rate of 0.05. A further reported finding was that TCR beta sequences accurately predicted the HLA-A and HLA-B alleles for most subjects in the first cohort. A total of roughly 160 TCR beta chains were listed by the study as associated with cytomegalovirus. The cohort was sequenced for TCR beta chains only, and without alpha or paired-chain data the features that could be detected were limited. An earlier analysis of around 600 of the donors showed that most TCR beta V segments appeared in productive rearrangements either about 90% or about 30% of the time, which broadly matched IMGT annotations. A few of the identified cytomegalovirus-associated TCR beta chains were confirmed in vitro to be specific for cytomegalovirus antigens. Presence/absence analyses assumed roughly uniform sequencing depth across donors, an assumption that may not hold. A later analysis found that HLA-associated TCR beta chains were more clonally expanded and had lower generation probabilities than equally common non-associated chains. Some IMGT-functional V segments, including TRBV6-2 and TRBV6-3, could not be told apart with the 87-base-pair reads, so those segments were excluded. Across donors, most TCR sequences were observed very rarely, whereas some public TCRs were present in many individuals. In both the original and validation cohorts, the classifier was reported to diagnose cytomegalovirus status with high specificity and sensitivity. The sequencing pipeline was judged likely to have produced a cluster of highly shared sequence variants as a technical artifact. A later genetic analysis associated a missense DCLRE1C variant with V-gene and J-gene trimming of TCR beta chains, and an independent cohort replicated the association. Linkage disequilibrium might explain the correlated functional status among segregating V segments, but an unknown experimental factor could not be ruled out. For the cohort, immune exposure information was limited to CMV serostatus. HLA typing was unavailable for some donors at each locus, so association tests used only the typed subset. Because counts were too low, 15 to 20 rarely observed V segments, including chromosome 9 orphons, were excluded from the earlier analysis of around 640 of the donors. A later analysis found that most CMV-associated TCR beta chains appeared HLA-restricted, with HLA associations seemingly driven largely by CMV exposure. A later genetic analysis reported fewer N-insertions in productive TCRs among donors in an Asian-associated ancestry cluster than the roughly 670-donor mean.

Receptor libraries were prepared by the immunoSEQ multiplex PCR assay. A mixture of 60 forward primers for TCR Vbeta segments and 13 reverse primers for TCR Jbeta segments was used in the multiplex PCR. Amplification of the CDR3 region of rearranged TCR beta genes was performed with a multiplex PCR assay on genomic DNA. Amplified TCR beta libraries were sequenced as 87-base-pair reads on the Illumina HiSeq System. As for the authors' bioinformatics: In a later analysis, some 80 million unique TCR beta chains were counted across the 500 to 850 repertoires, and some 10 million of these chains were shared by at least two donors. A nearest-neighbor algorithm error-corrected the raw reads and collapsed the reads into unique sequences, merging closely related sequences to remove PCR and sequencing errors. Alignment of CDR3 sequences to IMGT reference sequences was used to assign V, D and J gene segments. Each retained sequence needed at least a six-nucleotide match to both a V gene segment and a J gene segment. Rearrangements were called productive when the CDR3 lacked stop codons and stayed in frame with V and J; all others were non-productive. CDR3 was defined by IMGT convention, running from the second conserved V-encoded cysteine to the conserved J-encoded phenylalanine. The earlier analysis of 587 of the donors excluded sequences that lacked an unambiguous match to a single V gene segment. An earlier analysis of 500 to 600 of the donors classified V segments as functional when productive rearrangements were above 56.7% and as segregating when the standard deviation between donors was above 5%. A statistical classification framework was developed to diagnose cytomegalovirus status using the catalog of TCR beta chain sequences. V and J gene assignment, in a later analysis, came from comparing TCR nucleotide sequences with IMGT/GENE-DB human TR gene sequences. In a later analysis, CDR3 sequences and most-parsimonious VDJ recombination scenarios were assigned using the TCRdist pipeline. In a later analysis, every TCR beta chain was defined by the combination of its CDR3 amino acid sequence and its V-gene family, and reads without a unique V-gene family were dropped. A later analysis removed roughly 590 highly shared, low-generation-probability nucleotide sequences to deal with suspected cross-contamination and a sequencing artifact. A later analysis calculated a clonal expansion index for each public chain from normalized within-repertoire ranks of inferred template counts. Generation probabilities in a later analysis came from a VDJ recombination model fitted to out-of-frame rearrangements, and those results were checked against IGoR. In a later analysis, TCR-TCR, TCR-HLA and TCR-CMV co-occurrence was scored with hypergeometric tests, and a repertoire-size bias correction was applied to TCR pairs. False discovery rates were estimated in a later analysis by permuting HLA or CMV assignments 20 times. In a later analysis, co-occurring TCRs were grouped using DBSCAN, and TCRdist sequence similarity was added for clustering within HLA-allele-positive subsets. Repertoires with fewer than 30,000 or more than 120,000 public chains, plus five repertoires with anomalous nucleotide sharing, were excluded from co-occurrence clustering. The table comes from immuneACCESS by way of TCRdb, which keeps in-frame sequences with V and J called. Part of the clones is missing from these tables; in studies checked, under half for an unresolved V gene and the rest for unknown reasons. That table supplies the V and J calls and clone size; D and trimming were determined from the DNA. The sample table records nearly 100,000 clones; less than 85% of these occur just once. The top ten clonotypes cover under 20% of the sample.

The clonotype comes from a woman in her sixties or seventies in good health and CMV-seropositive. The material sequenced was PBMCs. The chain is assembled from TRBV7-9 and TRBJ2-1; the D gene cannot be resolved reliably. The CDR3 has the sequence CASSLSLQLPLYKSEQFF. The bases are TGTGCCAGCAGCTTAAGCCTTCAACTTCCCTTATATAAGAGCGAGCAGTTCTTC.